Listed here are 7 T cell receptor beta chains from one sample, sequenced in a study of regulatory T cells in long-lasting Graves disease. Time point here: newly diagnosed GD, antithyroid drugs for less than 3 months. Construction of the TCR library relied on RNA isolated from PBMCs. In building TCR beta libraries, iRepertoire HTBI primers were used together with Arm-PCR of CDR3 regions. TCRdb independently ran MiXCR on the multiplex PCR reads; one entry per CDR3 protein. The sample lists some 560,000 distinct CDR3 sequences; 15% to 20% were seen once. These data were also filed under a second study, of T cells in Graves' hyperthyroidism and ophthalmopathy.

The sequencing used peripheral blood mononuclear cells (PBMCs), collected at new diagnosis, from a patient treated with antithyroid drugs. These receptors were obtained from a woman aged 35-60 years with Graves disease.

This clonotype was seen at least ten times. This chain links TRBV2 with TRBJ1-1; D is unresolved. The germline V gene encodes CDR1 SNHLY and CDR2 FYNNEI. The CDR3 is made up of 14 amino acids. V was shortened by 4 bases and J by 2 bases, with 11 bases between the two germline ends. As DNA, the CDR3 is TGTGCCAGCAGTGTGACTCAACTTAACACTGAAGCTTTCTTT. Its translation is CASSVTQLNTEAFF.

This clonotype was observed at least ten times. This chain connects TRBV10-3 to TRBJ2-2; 7 positions match TRBD2. CDR1 is ENHRY and CDR2 is SYGVKD in the germline V gene. The CDR3 runs to 17 residues. J gave up 0 bases and V 7 bases, and 11 bases lay outside the gene matches. As DNA, the CDR3 is TGTGCCATCACTTCGACTCCAGCGGGGTCGAACACCGGGGAGCTGTTTTTT. It specifies CAITSTPAGSNTGELFF.

This clonotype has at least ten counts. V and J are TRBV6-1 and TRBJ2-1; the match to TRBD2 covers 7 bases. Per germline, CDR1 MNHNS and CDR2 SASEGT. With V trimmed by 7 bases and J by 5 bases, 8 bases remained unmatched. The CDR3 is 14 residues long. The chain's CDR3 is CASILAPLDNEQFF. CDR3 nucleotide sequence: TGTGCCAGCATACTAGCGCCCTTAGACAATGAGCAGTTCTTC.

This clonotype was found many times. V usage is TRBV3-1 and J usage is TRBJ1-1; D is ambiguous. This CDR3 is built from 16 residues. CDR1 and CDR2 (germline): LGHDT, YNNKEL (reference sequence). V was trimmed by 0 bases and J by 0 bases, leaving 11 bases between them. The CDR3 loop is CASSQESISLNTEAFF. CDR3 in DNA: TGTGCCAGCAGCCAAGAGTCGATAAGTCTGAACACTGAAGCTTTCTTT.

This rearrangement joins TRBV28 to TRBJ2-7; D uncertain. The CDR3 is 13 residues long. The germline V and J ends were trimmed by 2 bases and 3 bases, with 8 bases remaining between them. The germline gives CDR1 MDHEN, CDR2 SYDVKM. The CDR3 DNA reads as TGTGCCAGCAGTTTAAGTGTTCGCTACGAGCAGTACTTC. Its protein product is CASSLSVRYEQYF.

Ten or more counts support this clonotype. The chain links TRBV7-9 to TRBJ1-5; D uncertain. The CDR3 is 13 residues long. Trimming took off 1 base at V and 11 bases at J, with 12 bases between the two ends. Germline values: CDR1 SEHNR, CDR2 FQNEAQ (reference sequence). The CDR3 loop is CASSLGGSGTQHF. CDR3 nucleotide sequence: TGTGCCAGCAGCTTAGGGGGTTCAGGAACCCAGCATTTT. Filled out from reference TRBV7-9 and TRBJ1-5, the complete variable domain reads DTGVSQNPRHKITKRGQNVTFRCDPISEHNRLYWYRQTLGQGPEFLTYFQNEAQLEKSRLLSDRFSAERPKGSFSTLEIQRTEQGDSAMYLCASSLGGSGTQHFGDGTRLSIL.

A note on this clonotype: This may arise from a read error, as a much more abundant clone is one base away. The chain joins TRBV28 to TRBJ2-4, with a tentative D call TRBD2 (5 bases). V lost 5 bases to trimming and J lost 13 bases, with 12 bases between them. The CDR3 covers 11 residues. Germline CDR1 and CDR2: MDHEN and SYDVKM. CDR3 nucleotide sequence: TGTGCCAGCAGTCCGGACTGGACGCAGTACTTC. Translated, it gives CASSPDWTQYF.